Listed here are 24 T cell receptor beta chains from one sample, sequenced in a study of blood T cell repertoires in COVID-19. TCRdb's copy holds only in-frame clones and misses some; the assay was immunoSEQ multiplex PCR. The sample lists fewer than 300,000 clones, about 85% occurring once. The sample comprised peripheral blood. These receptors were collected from a human donor with COVID-19, enrolled during active disease. The donor label of this sample is uncertain.

The chain uses TRBV9 and TRBJ2-7; unclear D gene. The V gene's germline CDR1 is SGDLS and CDR2 YYNGEE. The length of the CDR3 is 16 residues. Trimming took off 0 bases at V and 0 bases at J, with 13 bases between the two ends. The CDR3 coding sequence is TGTGCCAGCAGCGTAGGAGCCAGGTCCTACTCCTACGAGCAGTACTTC. Translated, it gives CASSVGARSYSYEQYF.

The chain has TRBV28 and TRBJ1-1; 7 nucleotides agree with TRBD1. This CDR3 has 15 residues. Germline V lookup: CDR1 MDHEN, CDR2 SYDVKM. V shed 6 bases and J 4 bases; nucleotides not matched to a gene: 11. Here the CDR3 DNA reads TGTGCCAGCAGAACAAGGTTTACAGGGGTCACTGAAGCTTTCTTT. It codes for CASRTRFTGVTEAFF.

The genes are TRBV28 and TRBJ1-5; tentative D call: TRBD1 (5 bases). Germline CDR1 and CDR2: MDHEN and SYDVKM. This CDR3 is built from 13 residues. The V end lost 5 bases, the J end lost 4 bases, and 9 bases lay between the germline ends. In DNA, the CDR3 is TGTGCCAGCAGTCTCGACAGAAATCAGCCCCAGCATTTT. This encodes CASSLDRNQPQHF.

This clone showed up just once. The rearrangement links TRBV18 to TRBJ1-6; D is uncertain. V shed 1 base and J shed 8 bases, with 12 bases lying between them. CDR1 and CDR2 from the germline V gene are KGHSH and LQKENI. The CDR3 has 15 amino acids. The CDR3 sequence: CASSPQILRDSPLHF. The CDR3 coding sequence is TGTGCCAGCTCACCACAAATTCTGAGGGATTCACCCCTCCACTTT.

The V call is TRBV14, the J call TRBJ2-7; D is possibly TRBD2 (5 bases). Germline lookup yields CDR1 SGHDN and CDR2 FVKESK. The CDR3 runs to 12 residues. V gave up 0 bases and J gave up 9 bases, with 9 bases separating them. For the CDR3, the DNA is TGTGCCAGCAGCCAAGATCGGCGGGTGCAGTACTTC. Translated, it gives CASSQDRRVQYF.

The rearrangement uses TRBV11-2 and TRBJ1-1; 7 bases map to TRBD1. V shed 4 bases and J 6 bases; nucleotides not matched to a gene: 8. This CDR3 comprises 14 residues. Germline V gene data show CDR1 as SGHAT and CDR2 as FQNNGV. Written as DNA, the CDR3 is TGTGCCAGCAGCTCGCAGACAGGGTTGGCTGAAGCTTTCTTT. It specifies CASSSQTGLAEAFF.

The chain joins TRBV5-1 to TRBJ1-5; 7 bases line up with TRBD1. The CDR3 sequence is 15 residues long. CDR1 SGHRS and CDR2 YFSETQ come from the germline V gene. Losses at the gene ends were 0 bases for V and 5 bases for J; bases not matched to a gene: 5. This CDR3 is CASSLVTGMDQPQHF. CDR3 DNA sequence: TGCGCCAGCAGCTTGGTGACAGGGATGGATCAGCCCCAGCATTTT.

This chain joins TRBV5-6 and TRBJ1-5; the D is unclear. Germline CDR1 is SGHDT and CDR2 is YYEEEE. There are 15 residues in the CDR3. Trimming pared 0 bases from V and 1 base from J, leaving 8 bases between. The CDR3 sequence: CASSLAQLSNQPQHF. Here the CDR3 DNA reads TGTGCCAGCAGCTTGGCCCAACTGAGCAATCAGCCCCAGCATTTT.

The chain couples TRBV5-1 to TRBJ2-2; 11 nucleotides align to TRBD2. The germline CDR1 and CDR2 sequences are SGHRS and YFSETQ. This CDR3 comprises 16 residues. The V segment lost 4 bases and the J segment 7 bases; nucleotides outside the gene matches: 9. The CDR3 protein is CASSGTSGRGVGELFF. The DNA for the CDR3 is TGCGCCAGCAGCGGTACTAGCGGGAGAGGGGTCGGGGAGCTGTTTTTT.

V gene TRBV12-3 or TRBV12-4 combines with J gene TRBJ1-4; no firm D call. The CDR3 has 12 amino acids. V was clipped by 2 bases and J by 8 bases, with 6 bases between them. The CDR3 reads CASSLSPEKLFF. CDR3 bases: TGTGCCAGCAGTTTAAGCCCGGAAAAACTGTTTTTT.

This clone was counted a few times. This chain links TRBV7-6 with TRBJ2-2; tentative D call: TRBD1 (5 bases). The germline CDR1 and CDR2 sequences are SGHVS and FNYEAQ. The CDR3 consists of 16 residues. Trimming took 5 bases from V and 1 from J, leaving 14 bases between them. The CDR3: CASSTPDTKNTGELFF. The DNA of the CDR3 is TGTGCCAGCAGCACGCCGGACACAAAGAACACCGGGGAGCTGTTTTTT.

The rearrangement uses TRBV6-5 and TRBJ2-7; 9 bases are a match to TRBD1. The V gene end was trimmed by 6 bases and the J gene end by 7 bases; junction bases not matched to a gene: 7. This CDR3 spans 13 amino acids. Germline assignment: CDR1 MNHEY and CDR2 SVGAGI. CDR3 protein: CASRYTGGREQYF. CDR3 bases: TGTGCCAGCAGGTACACAGGGGGCCGGGAGCAGTACTTC.

V is TRBV5-1 and J is TRBJ2-7; TRBD2 matches 14 bases. The V and J ends lost 3 bases and 3 bases, in that order; junction bases with no gene match: 8. This CDR3 is 17 amino acids long. Per the germline V gene, CDR1 is SGHRS and CDR2 is YFSETQ. Written as DNA, the CDR3 is TGCGCCAGCAGCTCCTCCGGGACTAGCGGGAGTAACTACGAGCAGTACTTC. Residues: CASSSSGTSGSNYEQYF.

This rearrangement joins TRBV5-1 to TRBJ1-2; 7 nucleotides match TRBD1. This CDR3 is 15 amino acids long. The ends lost 2 bases at V and 0 bases at J; junction bases unmatched: 4. Germline V lookup: CDR1 SGHRS, CDR2 YFSETQ. CDR3 bases: TGCGCCAGCAGCTTTAGTACAGGGGCTAACTATGGCTACACCTTC. As protein: CASSFSTGANYGYTF.

This clone was observed a few times. This CDR3 is also generated by other DNA sequences in the sample. The gene calls are TRBV18 and TRBJ1-1, with TRBD1 matching over 7 bases. In germline, CDR1 is KGHSH, CDR2 LQKENI. The CDR3 extends over 15 amino acids. J was trimmed by 2 bases and V by 1 base; bases with no gene match: 4. The CDR3: CASSPRQGQNTEAFF. CDR3 sequence (DNA): TGTGCCAGCTCACCACGACAGGGACAAAACACTGAAGCTTTCTTT.

About this clone itself: Mismatch with germline at one junction end may stem from a read error. The chain joins TRBV2 to TRBJ2-5; a possible D gene is TRBD2 (5 bases). Per the germline V gene, CDR1 is SNHLY and CDR2 is FYNNEI. The CDR3 is 13 residues long. The CDR3 protein is CASREGSGETQYF. The CDR3 nucleotides read TGTGCCAGCAGGGAAGGGTCGGGGGAGACCCAGTACTTC.

The chain uses TRBV6-2 or TRBV6-3 and TRBJ2-2; 7 bases are a match to TRBD2. The CDR3 covers 16 residues. The trim removed 3 bases at V and 5 bases at J, leaving 9 bases unmatched. The germline CDR1 and CDR2 sequences are MNHEY and SVGEGT. This chain's CDR3 is CASSYIRPSGTGELFF. The CDR3, as DNA: TGTGCCAGCAGTTATATAAGGCCTAGCGGTACCGGGGAGCTGTTTTTT.

The rearrangement joins TRBV30 to TRBJ1-2; D may be TRBD1 (5 bases). Germline V gene data show CDR1 as GTSNPN and CDR2 as SVGIG (reference sequence). The CDR3 totals 12 residues. The V gene lost 4 bases and the J gene lost 3 bases, with 9 bases spanning the gap. CDR3 loop: CAWNPGDYGYTF. The CDR3 DNA sequence: TGTGCCTGGAACCCGGGGGACTATGGCTACACCTTC.

The chain uses TRBV6-5 and TRBJ2-3, with TRBD2 identical over 11 bases. CDR3 length equals 15 residues. Germline CDR1 MNHEY, CDR2 SVGAGI. Trimming at V came to 6 bases and at J to 3 bases, leaving 5 bases not matched to a gene. The CDR3 nucleotides read TGTGCCAGCAGAACCCTAGCGGGAGGAACAGATACGCAGTATTTT. Encoded protein: CASRTLAGGTDTQYF.

This clone was found a few times. V gene TRBV28 combines with J gene TRBJ1-1; D might be TRBD1 (6 bases). The CDR3 totals 16 residues. Trimming pared 3 bases from V and 3 bases from J, leaving 17 bases between. Germline loops: CDR1 MDHEN, CDR2 SYDVKM. CDR3 nucleotides: TGTGCCAGCAGTTTCTTGGGGGGGCGGAGGGACACTGAAGCTTTCTTT. It encodes CASSFLGGRRDTEAFF.

This rearrangement joins TRBV5-1 to TRBJ1-4; 9 bases line up with TRBD1. The V segment lost 2 bases and the J segment 7 bases; nucleotides outside the gene matches: 6. The CDR3 is 15 amino acids. Germline loops: CDR1 SGHRS, CDR2 YFSETQ. CDR3 bases: TGCGCCAGCAGCTTAGAGGGGACAGGGTCTGAAAAACTGTTTTTT. It yields the protein CASSLEGTGSEKLFF.

This clone was seen only once. The chain uses TRBV9 and TRBJ2-5; 10 bases align to TRBD2. This CDR3 comprises 14 residues. V dropped 6 bases and J dropped 2; count of bases not matched to a gene: 4. The germline CDR1 and CDR2 sequences are SGDLS and YYNGEE. The DNA for the CDR3 is TGTGCCAGCAACCAGCGGGGGGGACAAGAGACCCAGTACTTC. Protein product: CASNQRGGQETQYF.

Notes on this clone: The same CDR3 is also encoded by other DNA sequences in this sample. The rearrangement uses TRBV5-1 and TRBJ1-2; D uncertain. The germline V gene has CDR1 SGHRS and CDR2 YFSETQ. The CDR3 sequence is 13 residues long. The V end was cut by 1 base, the J end by 3 bases, with 7 bases between. The CDR3, as DNA: TGCGCCAGCAGCTTGCGGCAGGACTATGGCTACACCTTC. Protein sequence: CASSLRQDYGYTF.

The chain combines TRBV3-1 (or the pseudogene TRBV3-2) with TRBJ1-2; D gene ambiguous. Germline lookup yields CDR1 LGHDT and CDR2 YNNKEL (reference sequence). Trimming pared 0 bases from V and 6 bases from J, leaving 11 bases between. This CDR3 has 14 amino acids. The CDR3 loop reads CASSQDTGRDGYTF. In nucleotides, the CDR3 is TGTGCCAGCAGCCAAGATACGGGGAGAGATGGCTACACCTTC.